This T cell receptor (beta chain) appears in the sequencing data of a study of regulatory T cells in long-lasting Graves disease. CDR1 and CDR2 (germline): SNHLY, FYNNEI. The V and J ends lost 7 bases and 4 bases, in that order; junction bases with no gene match: 9. The CDR3 spans 16 residues. Both iRepertoire HTBI primers and Arm-PCR of CDR3 regions were used to build the TCR beta libraries. MiXCR was run by TCRdb on the multiplex PCR reads, yielding one entry per CDR3 protein. Of hundreds of thousands of distinct CDR3 sequences in the sample, about 30% were seen once. General study points: Clonotypes that were public and shared totalled fewer than 3,500 in persistent patients versus 966 in new patients.

Time point specified: persistent/refractory GD, antithyroid drugs over 5 years with positive TRAb. RNA extracted from PBMCs served as the sequencing template. Graves' disease diagnoses followed American Thyroid Association guidelines. As to this clonotype: Its target is unknown.

V usage is TRBV2 and J usage is TRBJ2-3; 12 positions agree with TRBD1. This receptor was taken from a female donor with Graves disease. This sample comprised peripheral blood mononuclear cells (PBMCs), obtained when the disease was refractory, from a patient treated with antithyroid drugs. CDR3 nucleotides: TGTGCCAGCACCTTACTGGGACAGGGGGCCTCAGATACGCAGTATTTT. Protein product: CASTLLGQGASDTQYF.